These T cell receptor beta chains were read from a single sample in a study of regulatory T cells in long-lasting Graves disease. Each CDR3 protein is one row after TCRdb ran MiXCR on the multiplex PCR reads. The data show around 320,000 distinct CDR3 sequences, with over 15% seen just once and roughly 30% held by the top ten. These data were also filed under a second study, of T cells in Graves' hyperthyroidism and ophthalmopathy.

This material consisted of peripheral blood mononuclear cells (PBMCs), taken at new diagnosis, from a patient treated with antithyroid drugs. All receptors derive from a man aged 35 to 55 with Graves disease. Each CDR3 is given with its conserved first and last residue. A D gene is named only where the DNA matches it firmly. Clone size is stated in some rows and not others, as once, few, many or a class when expanded.

>TRBV6-5|many|-|TRBJ2-5
TGTGCCAGCAGTTATAGCGGCAGGACTTGGGAGACCCAGTACTTC
CASSYSGRTWETQYF
>TRBV14|-|TRBD2|TRBJ2-3
TGTGCCAGCAGCCCCCGAGCGGGGACCTCCACAGATACGCAGTATTTT
CASSPRAGTSTDTQYF
>TRBV7-9|many|-|TRBJ2-1
TGTGCCAGCAGCTTAGAACGGGCAGAGCAGTTCTTC
CASSLERAEQFF
>TRBV20-1|many|TRBD1|TRBJ2-1
TGCAGTGCTAGAGACAGGGGGAATTTTTTTGGGGCCGACAATGGGCAGTTCTTC
CSARDRGNFFGADNGQFF
>TRBV10-3|many|-|TRBJ1-2
TGTGCCATCAGCAACAAGCGGTGGACAGCTTTCTATGGCTACACCTTC
CAISNKRWTAFYGYTF
>TRBV14|few|-|TRBJ2-1
TGTGCCAGCAGCCAACGACAGAGCGCACGGTCCTACAATGAGCAGTTCTTC
CASSQRQSARSYNEQFF
>TRBV5-8|many|-|TRBJ2-5
TGTGCCAGCAGACACAGCCTCCGGGAGAACGAGGTTCAGACCCAGTACTTC
CASRHSLRENEVQTQYF
>TRBV5-1|many|-|TRBJ1-5
TGCGCCAGCAGCTTGGAGGGGGGAGGCAATCAGCCCCAGCATTTT
CASSLEGGGNQPQHF
>TRBV24-1|many|TRBD1|TRBJ2-2
TGTGCCACCAGTGATCCCGGGACAGGAAGTAGGCTGTTTTTT
CATSDPGTGSRLFF
>TRBV28|many|TRBD1|TRBJ2-7
TGTGCCAGCAGTCCATCGGACAGGATTCGAATAGGGCAGTACTTC
CASSPSDRIRIGQYF
>TRBV20-1|-|-|TRBJ2-5
TGCAGTGCTGTACCCTCCGGGCTTAAAGTGTTCGAGACCCAGTACTTC
CSAVPSGLKVFETQYF
>TRBV6-2/TRBV6-3|many|-|TRBJ2-1
TGTGCCAGCAGTTTTCCCGGGACAAACAATGAGCAGTTCTTC
CASSFPGTNNEQFF
>TRBV30|-|TRBD1|TRBJ1-5
TGTGCCTGGAGTCCACGGGGGACAGTCAATCAGCCCCAGCATTTT
CAWSPRGTVNQPQHF
>TRBV20-1|many|TRBD1|TRBJ1-6
TGCAGTGCCAGGACAGGGTTCTATAATTCACCCCTCCACTTT
CSARTGFYNSPLHF
>TRBV9|-|-|TRBJ1-4
TGTGCCAGCAGCGTAGAAGGGACAACTAATGAAAAACTGTTTTTT
CASSVEGTTNEKLFF
>TRBV2|-|-|TRBJ2-5
TGTGTCAGTAGCGACAGCTGGGAGACCCAGTACTTC
CVSSDSWETQYF
>TRBV12-3/TRBV12-4|-|TRBD1|TRBJ1-1
TGTGCCAGCAGTGCCGCGACAGGGCTCACTGAAGCTTTCTTT
CASSAATGLTEAFF
>TRBV10-3|-|-|TRBJ2-3
TGTGCCATCAGTGAGGGACCTAGCACAGATACGCAGTATTTT
CAISEGPSTDTQYF
>TRBV6-2/TRBV6-3|many|TRBD2|TRBJ2-3
TGTGCCAGCAGTGCTAGCGGGGGCACAGATACGCAGTATTTT
CASSASGGTDTQYF
>TRBV18|few|-|TRBJ2-1
TGTGCCAGCTCACCGGGACGGGGTGGAGGAAATGAGCAGTTCTTC
CASSPGRGGGNEQFF
>TRBV10-3|many|TRBD1|TRBJ1-5
TGTGCCATCAGTGACCGCGGACAGGGCCGTCAGCCCCAGCATTTT
CAISDRGQGRQPQHF
>TRBV5-1|many|-|TRBJ1-4
TGCGCCAGCAGCTTGGCTGGGATTGGGGAAAAACTGTTTTTT
CASSLAGIGEKLFF
>TRBV6-2/TRBV6-3|many|TRBD2|TRBJ2-5
TGTGCCAGCAGTGACATAGCGGGGGAAGAGACCCAGTACTTC
CASSDIAGEETQYF
>TRBV11-2|-|-|TRBJ2-7
TGTGCCAGCAGCTTCGGGGGAATCGCCTACGAGCAGTACTTC
CASSFGGIAYEQYF
>TRBV7-9|many|-|TRBJ2-3
TGTGCCAGCAGTTTATCCGGATTGGATACGCAGTATTTT
CASSLSGLDTQYF
>TRBV30|many|-|TRBJ2-5
TGTGCCTGGAAGGGGAACGGGGAGACCCAGTACTTC
CAWKGNGETQYF
>TRBV12-3/TRBV12-4|many|-|TRBJ1-2
TGTGCCAGCAACCAGGGAGGGGCGGGAGGCTACACCTTC
CASNQGGAGGYTF
>TRBV18|many|TRBD2|TRBJ2-3
TGTGCCAGCTCACGACTAGCGGGAGATACGCAGTATTTT
CASSRLAGDTQYF
>TRBV20-1|many|-|TRBJ2-3
TGCAGTGCTGGCGCTTGGGGGGCATTCACAGATACGCAGTATTTT
CSAGAWGAFTDTQYF
>TRBV15|-|-|TRBJ1-3
TGTGCCACCAGCATCATACAGGAGTTGTCTGGAAACACCATATATTTT
CATSIIQELSGNTIYF
>TRBV12-3/TRBV12-4|few|TRBD2|TRBJ2-1
TGTGCCAGCGGTCTAGCGGACTTCAATGAGCAGTTCTTC
CASGLADFNEQFF
>TRBV27|many|TRBD2|TRBJ2-3
TGTGCCAGCACACGAACCATAGCGGGGGCCACAGATACGCAGTATTTT
CASTRTIAGATDTQYF
>TRBV5-1|many|TRBD1|TRBJ2-3
TGCGCCAGCAGCCAGGGACAGCCTCGGGATACGCAGTATTTT
CASSQGQPRDTQYF
>TRBV5-1|-|-|TRBJ1-1
TGCGCCAGCAGCCCGACGCCGGGACTCAAGGCTTTCTTT
CASSPTPGLKAFF
>TRBV20-1|few|-|TRBJ1-2
TGCAGTGCTAGAGACAGGGCCCACTATGGCTACACCTTC
CSARDRAHYGYTF
>TRBV28|many|-|TRBJ2-7
TGTGCCAGCATGACAGTTGCTACCGGTCTTTACGAGCAGTACTTC
CASMTVATGLYEQYF
>TRBV6-2/TRBV6-3|few|-|TRBJ2-1
TGTGCCAGCAAGAACCCGTGGGGGGCCAATGAGCAGTTCTTC
CASKNPWGANEQFF
>TRBV4-3|-|-|TRBJ1-1
TGCGCCAGCAGCCAAGGAGTAGGCGGCACTGAAGCTTTCTTT
CASSQGVGGTEAFF
>TRBV28|many|TRBD1|TRBJ1-4
TGTGCCAGCCACACAGGGGGCCATGAAAAACTGTTTTTT
CASHTGGHEKLFF
>TRBV28|many|-|TRBJ2-7
TGTGCCAGCCAATCCCCCGTCGTCGTCGAGCAGTACTTC
CASQSPVVVEQYF
>TRBV5-5|many|-|TRBJ2-7
TGTGCCAGCAGCTTGGTGTGGTTATCCACCTACGAGCAGTACTTC
CASSLVWLSTYEQYF
>TRBV28|many|TRBD2|TRBJ2-5
TGTGCCACCAACGGACTAGCGGCGGGTCGAGAGACCCAGTACTTC
CATNGLAAGRETQYF
>TRBV9|-|-|TRBJ2-1
TGTGCCAGCATGTACAGCTATGGATACAATGAGCAGTTCTTC
CASMYSYGYNEQFF
>TRBV2|few|-|TRBJ2-6
TGTGCCAGCGGTCTACTCTCTGGGGCCAACGTCCTGACTTTC
CASGLLSGANVLTF
>TRBV3-1|-|-|TRBJ2-4
TGTGCCAGCAGCCAAGATCGGGACACTCTAGCCAAAAACATTCAGTACTTC
CASSQDRDTLAKNIQYF
>TRBV6-1|many|-|TRBJ1-5
TGTGCCAGCACCTTAGATCCGAGTAGCAATCAGCCCCAGCATTTT
CASTLDPSSNQPQHF
>TRBV5-1|many|TRBD1|TRBJ1-1
TGCGCCAGCAGCTGGGGACAGCCTGCTCGGGCAGCGGAAGCTTTCTTT
CASSWGQPARAAEAFF
>TRBV20-1|-|-|TRBJ2-7
TGCAGTGCTAGGGCCGGGACCGCCTACGAGCAGTACTTC
CSARAGTAYEQYF
>TRBV24-1|many|TRBD1|TRBJ1-5
TGTGCCACCAGTGACTCAGAGGGGGCGAGCAATCAGCCCCAGCATTTT
CATSDSEGASNQPQHF
>TRBV20-1|many|TRBD2|TRBJ2-5
TGCAGTGCTAGTAGTTCTGGACTAGGATCAGAGACCCAGTACTTC
CSASSSGLGSETQYF
>TRBV7-2|many|-|TRBJ1-1
TGTGCCAGCAGCTTAGGGGGAGGGGGATACACTGAAGCTTTCTTT
CASSLGGGGYTEAFF
>TRBV30|many|TRBD1|TRBJ2-4
TGTGCCCACGGACCCGGGACAGGGGGTGTCATTCAGTACTTC
CAHGPGTGGVIQYF
>TRBV2|many|TRBD1|TRBJ2-7
TGTGCCAGCAGTGTCGACAGGGTCAACAACGAGCAGTACTTC
CASSVDRVNNEQYF
>TRBV9|many|-|TRBJ2-1
TGTGCCAGCAGTGGCTTTAGGGGGTACAATGAGCAGTTCTTC
CASSGFRGYNEQFF